These 16 T cell receptor beta chains share one sample of origin, sequenced in a study of shared clonotypes between healthy human individuals. Naive CD8 cells, CD45RO-negative and positively selected for CCR7, excluded terminally differentiated effector memory CD45RA+ cells. TCRdb's copy holds only in-frame clones and misses some; the assay was immunoSEQ multiplex PCR. Of millions of clones listed, more than 85% are singletons. Sequencing used naive CD8+ T cells from PBMCs. Receptors were obtained from a man aged 18 to 30 in good health. Some clones in this sample may be carry-over from other donors' samples.

V is TRBV7-9 and J is TRBJ2-1; 8 bases line up with TRBD1. With V trimmed by 1 base and J by 8 bases, 1 base remained unmatched. Germline assignment: CDR1 SEHNR and CDR2 FQNEAQ (reference sequence). This CDR3 region has 13 residues. The DNA for the CDR3 is TGTGCCAGCAGCTTAGTGGACAGGGATGAGCAGTTCTTC. Protein: CASSLVDRDEQFF.

This clone was seen a single time. The chain recombines TRBV5-4 with TRBJ2-7; 11 bases map to TRBD2. The CDR3 spans 17 residues. CDR1 SGHNT and CDR2 YYREEE come from the germline V gene (reference sequence). J was trimmed by 4 bases and V by 1 base; bases with no gene match: 10. DNA for the CDR3: TGTGCCAGCAGCTTGTGGTCGTCGGCTAGCGGGAGGTACGAGCAGTACTTC. Its translation is CASSLWSSASGRYEQYF.

This clone was counted once. V gene TRBV9 combines with J gene TRBJ1-3; TRBD1 agrees at 8 bases. The CDR3 covers 18 residues. Germline-derived CDR1 and CDR2 are SGDLS and YYNGEE. Trimming cost V 4 bases and J 3 bases; bases outside gene matches: 15. In DNA, the CDR3 is TGTGCCAGCAGCCCCCGGCGCGCAGGGGGCTTGTTTGGAAACACCATATATTTT. Its protein is CASSPRRAGGLFGNTIYF.

The chain couples TRBV7-9 to TRBJ1-3, with 9 nucleotides matching TRBD1. J was trimmed by 6 bases and V by 5 bases; bases with no gene match: 2. The germline V gene encodes CDR1 SEHNR and CDR2 FQNEAQ (reference sequence). This CDR3 comprises 13 residues. The CDR3 coding sequence is TGTGCCAGCAGCGACAGGGGGAAAAACACCATATATTTT. The encoded protein is CASSDRGKNTIYF.

J is TRBJ2-5 and V is TRBV5-6; D call uncertain. With 6 bases removed from V and 1 base from J, the gap between germline ends came to 19 bases. The CDR3 spans 16 residues. CDR1 is SGHDT and CDR2 is YYEEEE in the germline V gene. The CDR3: CASTVAQTYFQETQYF. CDR3 in DNA: TGTGCCAGCACAGTGGCGCAGACATACTTCCAAGAGACCCAGTACTTC.

The J gene is TRBJ2-3, the V gene TRBV9, with TRBD2 as a possible D gene (6 bases). V was trimmed by 3 bases and J by 2 bases, leaving 10 bases between them. The CDR3 extends over 14 amino acids. The germline V gene has CDR1 SGDLS and CDR2 YYNGEE. CDR3 loop: CASSGLGLTDTQYF. The CDR3 coding sequence is TGTGCCAGCAGCGGACTAGGACTCACAGATACGCAGTATTTT.

The rearrangement uses TRBV11-2 and TRBJ1-1; the D is unclear. The germline V gene encodes CDR1 SGHAT and CDR2 FQNNGV. V was shortened by 4 bases and J by 2 bases, with 5 bases between the two germline ends. CDR3 length equals 12 residues. The CDR3 nucleotides read TGTGCCAGCAGCTCACAAAACACTGAAGCTTTCTTT. It is translated as CASSSQNTEAFF.

The chain employs TRBV30 and TRBJ2-2, with unresolved D. The germline V gene has CDR1 GTSNPN and CDR2 SVGIG (reference sequence). With 0 bases removed from V and 2 bases from J, the gap between germline ends came to 13 bases. The CDR3 spans 16 residues. The CDR3 here is CAWSVDLALNTGELFF. The CDR3 DNA follows: TGTGCCTGGAGTGTAGATTTGGCACTAAACACCGGGGAGCTGTTTTTT. Full variable domain (missing parts from reference TRBV30 and TRBJ2-2): SQTIHQWPATLVQPVGSPLSLECTVEGTSNPNLYWYRQAAGRGLQLLFYSVGIGQISSEVPQNLSASRPQDRQFILSSKKLLLSDSGFYLCAWSVDLALNTGELFFGEGSRLTVL.

This sequence joins TRBV27 and TRBJ2-3, with 8 bases that match TRBD1. The CDR3 length is 14 residues. V was pared by 5 bases and J by 2 bases, with 3 bases of the junction left unmatched. CDR1 and CDR2 (germline): MNHEY, SMNVEV (reference sequence). DNA of the CDR3: TGTGCCAGCAGTGACAGGGGACTCACAGATACGCAGTATTTT. This translates into CASSDRGLTDTQYF.

This chain links TRBV4-3 with TRBJ2-1, with D hard to call. The CDR3 contains 16 residues. V gave up 4 bases and J gave up 3 bases, with 16 bases separating them. Germline CDR1 and CDR2: LGHNA and YSLEER. Here the CDR3 DNA reads TGCGCCAGCAGCCCCAGCACAGCCAAAAACTACAATGAGCAGTTCTTC. Its translation is CASSPSTAKNYNEQFF.

This chain uses TRBV19 with TRBJ2-5; D ambiguous. V lost 5 bases, J lost 0 bases, and 16 bases lay in between. The CDR3 has 16 residues. Germline CDR1 reads LNHDA; CDR2 reads SQIVND (reference sequence). CDR3 amino acids: CASSQHYRDNQETQYF. In DNA form, the CDR3 reads TGTGCCAGTAGTCAACACTATCGCGACAACCAAGAGACCCAGTACTTC.

The chain uses TRBV5-4 and TRBJ2-1; D might be TRBD2 (6 bases). Deletions cut 6 bases from V and 7 bases from J, with 14 bases between. Per the germline V gene, CDR1 is SGHNT and CDR2 is YYREEE (reference sequence). CDR3 length equals 13 residues. Here the CDR3 reads CASIPLEGNEQFF. The CDR3 bases are TGTGCCAGCATCCCGCTGGAGGGAAATGAGCAGTTCTTC.

The rearrangement uses TRBV11-2 and TRBJ2-2; 9 nucleotides line up with TRBD1. The V gene's germline CDR1 is SGHAT and CDR2 FQNNGV. The CDR3 runs to 17 residues. V gave up 4 bases and J gave up 2 bases; unmatched junction bases: 8. CDR3 DNA sequence: TGTGCCAGCAGCTGGCCAGGGACAGGGTCCAACACCGGGGAGCTGTTTTTT. Translating it yields CASSWPGTGSNTGELFF.

This clone has only one observation. The V call is TRBV13, the J call TRBJ1-1; TRBD1 matches 7 bases. CDR1 and CDR2 from the germline V gene are PRHDT and FYEKMQ (reference sequence). The V gene end was trimmed by 3 bases and the J gene end by 5 bases; junction bases not matched to a gene: 6. This CDR3 is built from 14 residues. The CDR3 spells CASSLAGGRTEAFF. CDR3 in DNA: TGTGCCAGCAGCTTGGCAGGGGGTAGGACTGAAGCTTTCTTT.

V usage is TRBV4-2 and J usage is TRBJ2-7; D is undetermined. Germline V CDR1 and CDR2: LGHNA, YNFKEQ. The CDR3 loop spans 13 amino acids. The ends were cut back, 1 base at V and 3 bases at J, with 7 bases in the middle. CDR3 loop: CASSQGGNYEQYF. CDR3 nucleotide sequence: TGTGCCAGCAGCCAAGGAGGCAACTACGAGCAGTACTTC.

The chain employs TRBV28 and TRBJ2-2; 10 bases are shared with TRBD2. CDR1 and CDR2 (germline): MDHEN, SYDVKM. This CDR3 spans 16 amino acids. V trimming: 2 bases; J trimming: 6 bases; junction bases outside the gene matches: 6. The CDR3 region is CASSLGLAGDPGELFF. CDR3 bases: TGTGCCAGCAGTTTAGGGCTAGCGGGAGACCCCGGGGAGCTGTTTTTT.